The table lists the clone carrying this T cell receptor beta chain with a few counts. Its antigen is not identified. This sample was included in a study of identical twins. Findings and limits, study-wide: The abundant beta clonotypes from cord blood had fewer insertions, and memory repertoires had none of this. Excess low generation probability was seen in twin-shared out-of-frame alpha sequences.

Template switching (which added a universal primer site) was used, and cDNA carried unique molecular identifiers. TCRdb re-analysed the 5' RACE reads in MiXCR, keeping a single row per CDR3 protein. The table includes approximately 620,000 distinct CDR3 sequences, 8.6% detected once. The sample was also reused in another study, on yellow fever vaccine responses in identical twins. That work states: Twins' T cell vaccine responses reportedly looked partly convergent, partly personalized.

Sequenced sample: PBMCs. This TCR was recovered from a woman aged 18-30 years in good health.

In DNA, the CDR3 is TGTGCCAGCAGCTATCGACTAGCGGGAGTACTAGAGCAGTTCTTC. Translation gives CASSYRLAGVLEQFF. This chain joins TRBV6-5 and TRBJ2-1; TRBD2 matches at 12 bases. J lost 10 bases, V lost 6 bases, and 10 bases had no gene match. Germline CDR1 and CDR2: MNHEY and SVGAGI. The CDR3 runs 15 residues.